A selection of T cell receptor beta chains follows, all from one sample in a study of radiotherapy plus CTLA-4 blockade in lung cancer. Profiled with immunoSEQ multiplex PCR; TCRdb holds only in-frame clones, not every one. The sample gives some 100,000 clones, about 83% of which show up once; approximately 4.7% is in the top ten. The input for sequencing was peripheral blood, taken from a patient treated with radiotherapy plus ipilimumab. The receptor source for this set is a human donor with non-small cell lung cancer who had a partial response to radiotherapy plus ipilimumab. The CDR3 runs from the conserved cysteine through the conserved F or W. Fields, in order: J gene, V gene, clone size, D gene, CDR3 DNA, CDR3 protein. D genes are given only for firm matches. Only part of the rows carry a size: once, few, many, or a class if the clone is expanded.

J: TRBJ2-1
V: TRBV15
size: once
D: .
DNA: TGTGCCACCAGCAGAGATCCGGACAGCTACAATGAGCAGTTCTTC
CDR3: CATSRDPDSYNEQFF

J: TRBJ2-3
V: TRBV19
size: .
D: TRBD2
DNA: TGTGCCAGTAGTACCCTAGGACTAGCGGAAAACACAGATACGCAGTATTTT
CDR3: CASSTLGLAENTDTQYF

J: TRBJ2-1
V: TRBV2
size: .
D: TRBD1
DNA: TGTGCCAGCAGTGACCACGGCGGGACAGGTAGTGGTGAGCAGTTCTTC
CDR3: CASSDHGGTGSGEQFF

J: TRBJ1-6
V: TRBV30
size: once
D: .
DNA: TGTGCCTGGAGTGTAAATGGGCCAGGGCAATCACCCCTCCACTTT
CDR3: CAWSVNGPGQSPLHF

J: TRBJ2-3
V: TRBV11-2
size: .
D: TRBD2
DNA: TGTGCCAGCAGCTACACTAGGGGGCACCGGACTAGCGGAACAGATACGCAGTATTTT
CDR3: CASSYTRGHRTSGTDTQYF

J: TRBJ2-3
V: TRBV5-1
size: .
D: .
DNA: TGCGCCAGCAGCCCAACGGGTCTAGCTAGCACAGATACGCAGTATTTT
CDR3: CASSPTGLASTDTQYF

J: TRBJ2-3
V: TRBV6-5
size: many
D: TRBD2
DNA: TGTGCCAGCAGTTACCTCGGACTAGCAGATACGCAGTATTTT
CDR3: CASSYLGLADTQYF

J: TRBJ2-5
V: TRBV29-1
size: .
D: .
DNA: TGCAGCGTTGTCCCGCAAGAGACCCAGTACTTC
CDR3: CSVVPQETQYF

J: TRBJ1-1
V: TRBV5-1
size: .
D: .
DNA: TGCGCCAGCAGCTGGGGACTTGGGACTGAAGCTTTCTTT
CDR3: CASSWGLGTEAFF

J: TRBJ2-2
V: TRBV15
size: .
D: TRBD1
DNA: TGTGCCACCAGCAAGGGACAGGCCAGGACCGGGGAGCTGTTTTTT
CDR3: CATSKGQARTGELFF

J: TRBJ2-7
V: TRBV5-8
size: .
D: .
DNA: TGTGCCAGCAGCTTCAGACAAGCCTACGAGCAGTACTTC
CDR3: CASSFRQAYEQYF

J: TRBJ2-1
V: TRBV28
size: .
D: TRBD2
DNA: TGTGCCAGCAGACCAGGGACTAGCAACCAGTTCTTC
CDR3: CASRPGTSNQFF

J: TRBJ2-7
V: TRBV2
size: .
D: .
DNA: TGTGCCAGCAGTTCCACCTACGAGCAGTACTTC
CDR3: CASSSTYEQYF

J: TRBJ1-4
V: TRBV4-1
size: few
D: TRBD1
DNA: TGCGCCAGCAGCCAAGGGATAGGGACAGTAAATGAAAAACTGTTTTTT
CDR3: CASSQGIGTVNEKLFF

J: TRBJ1-2
V: TRBV23-1
size: .
D: .
DNA: TGCGCCAGCAGTCAACCCGGGGGGAGATCCCTTAACTATGGCTACACCTTC
CDR3: CASSQPGGRSLNYGYTF

J: TRBJ2-3
V: TRBV5-1
size: .
D: TRBD2
DNA: TGCGCCAGCAGCTTTAGGACTAGCGGAAGCACAGATACGCAGTATTTT
CDR3: CASSFRTSGSTDTQYF

J: TRBJ1-4
V: TRBV28
size: .
D: .
DNA: TGTGCCAGCAGTTTATTAGGAATGCGGGACGGAGAAAAACTGTTTTTT
CDR3: CASSLLGMRDGEKLFF

J: TRBJ2-2
V: TRBV28
size: .
D: TRBD1
DNA: TGTGCCAGCAGTTTATGGGGGACAGGGGTGTCCGGGGAGCTGTTTTTT
CDR3: CASSLWGTGVSGELFF

J: TRBJ1-5
V: TRBV5-6
size: .
D: .
DNA: TGTGCCAGCAGCTTGGCGCAGGGAGGTCGGATTAGGAATCAGCCCCAGCATTTT
CDR3: CASSLAQGGRIRNQPQHF

J: TRBJ2-1
V: TRBV6-5
size: .
D: TRBD2
DNA: TGTGCCAGCAGGACCGGGACTAGCCCAACCCGCGAGCAGTTCTTC
CDR3: CASRTGTSPTREQFF

J: TRBJ1-5
V: TRBV28
size: .
D: .
DNA: TGTGCCAGCAGCGTCGCAGGGGAGACTCAGCCCCAGCATTTT
CDR3: CASSVAGETQPQHF

J: TRBJ1-2
V: TRBV5-4
size: .
D: TRBD1
DNA: TGTGCCAGCAGCCCTGGACAGGGGGCGCAATCTAGTGGCTACACCTTC
CDR3: CASSPGQGAQSSGYTF

J: TRBJ2-3
V: TRBV2
size: once
D: TRBD1
DNA: TGTGCCAGCAGTGAAAGGACAGGGGGCAGCACAGATACGCAGTATTTT
CDR3: CASSERTGGSTDTQYF

J: TRBJ1-3
V: TRBV28
size: .
D: .
DNA: TGTGCCAGCAGTAACCAGGACTCTGGAAACACCATATATTTT
CDR3: CASSNQDSGNTIYF

J: TRBJ1-4
V: TRBV19
size: once
D: .
DNA: TGTGCCAGTAGTATAGATGGCGGCAGACCGAAACTGTTTTTT
CDR3: CASSIDGGRPKLFF

J: TRBJ1-1
V: TRBV27
size: .
D: .
DNA: TGTGCCAGCAGTTTATGGGGCCCGAACACTGAAGCTTTCTTT
CDR3: CASSLWGPNTEAFF

J: TRBJ1-2
V: TRBV19
size: .
D: .
DNA: TGTGCCAGTAGAAGGGTAGGTCAGGGGACGCCGTTAGGCTACACCTTC
CDR3: CASRRVGQGTPLGYTF

J: TRBJ2-1
V: TRBV6-5
size: few
D: TRBD2
DNA: TGTGCCAGCAGTTATGCTAGCGGGAGGATGAATGAGCAGTTCTTC
CDR3: CASSYASGRMNEQFF

J: TRBJ2-5
V: TRBV15
size: .
D: .
DNA: TGTGCCACCAGCAGAGATCTAGGAGAGACCCAGTACTTC
CDR3: CATSRDLGETQYF

J: TRBJ2-5
V: TRBV5-1
size: .
D: TRBD1
DNA: TGCGCCAGCAGCCTCGACAGGGGGCAAGAGACCCAGTACTTC
CDR3: CASSLDRGQETQYF

J: TRBJ1-1
V: TRBV6-6
size: .
D: .
DNA: TGTGCCAGCAGTTACTGGTTGGGGGGGAACACTGAAGCTTTCTTT
CDR3: CASSYWLGGNTEAFF

J: TRBJ2-1
V: TRBV4-3
size: .
D: TRBD2
DNA: TGCGCCAGCAGCCAAGATCTTTCGGCTAGCGGGAGGTACAATGAGCAGTTCTTC
CDR3: CASSQDLSASGRYNEQFF

J: TRBJ1-3
V: TRBV5-7
size: .
D: .
DNA: TGTGCCAGCAGCCCCGGACAGCCGAGCTCTGGAAACACCATATATTTT
CDR3: CASSPGQPSSGNTIYF

J: TRBJ1-4
V: TRBV25-1
size: .
D: .
DNA: TGTGCCAGCAGTGGGGCGACTAATGAAAAACTGTTTTTT
CDR3: CASSGATNEKLFF

J: TRBJ1-5
V: TRBV6-5
size: .
D: TRBD1
DNA: TGTGCCAGCAGGACAGGGGCAATTAGCAATCAGCCCCAGCATTTT
CDR3: CASRTGAISNQPQHF

J: TRBJ1-4
V: TRBV28
size: .
D: .
DNA: TGTGCCAGCAGTTTCTTTGAAAAACTGTTTTTT
CDR3: CASSFFEKLFF

J: TRBJ2-1
V: TRBV19
size: once
D: .
DNA: TGTGCCAGTACTCAGTCCCGTGTAAATGAGCAGTTCTTC
CDR3: CASTQSRVNEQFF

J: TRBJ2-1
V: TRBV27
size: .
D: .
DNA: TGTGCCAGCAGGAACAGGGTCGGGAATGAGCAGTTCTTC
CDR3: CASRNRVGNEQFF

J: TRBJ1-4
V: TRBV30
size: once
D: TRBD1
DNA: TGTGCCGGAACAGGGGGCAGTCGTTTGGGTGAAAAACTGTTTTTT
CDR3: CAGTGGSRLGEKLFF

J: TRBJ2-1
V: TRBV9
size: .
D: TRBD2
DNA: TGTGCCAGCACCCGCAGCGGGAGTACCTACAATGAGCAGTTCTTC
CDR3: CASTRSGSTYNEQFF

J: TRBJ2-1
V: TRBV5-1
size: .
D: TRBD2
DNA: TGCGCCAGCAGCTTGGGGGCTAGCGGGGGCTCCTACAATGAGCAGTTCTTC
CDR3: CASSLGASGGSYNEQFF

J: TRBJ2-4
V: TRBV28
size: few
D: .
DNA: TGTGCCAGCAACCCGGGGTGGGCCAAAAACATTCAGTACTTC
CDR3: CASNPGWAKNIQYF